Below, 20 T cell receptor beta chains from the same sample are listed, as sequenced in a study of T cell responses to AZD1222 COVID-19 vaccine. Measured with immunoSEQ multiplex PCR; TCRdb has only the in-frame clones, and not every one. Among over 150,000 clones, less than 90% were seen once, and the ten largest hold around 3.2%. This specimen was peripheral blood, taken on day 0 of AZD1222 vaccination. The receptors stem from an adult in good health.

J is TRBJ2-1 and V is TRBV5-1; the D is unclear. The CDR3 covers 12 residues. Trimming left V 1 base short and J 5 bases short, with 4 bases between. Germline loops: CDR1 SGHRS, CDR2 YFSETQ. The CDR3 here is CASSLWDNEQFF. The CDR3 bases are TGCGCCAGCAGCTTGTGGGACAATGAGCAGTTCTTC.

The chain recombines TRBV11-2 with TRBJ1-1, with unresolved D. The germline CDR1 and CDR2 sequences are SGHAT and FQNNGV. The CDR3 covers 13 residues. V was pared by 5 bases and J by 0 bases, with 7 bases between. CDR3 nucleotides: TGTGCCAGCAGCCTCACCCTGAACACTGAAGCTTTCTTT. This encodes CASSLTLNTEAFF.

V usage is TRBV29-1 and J usage is TRBJ2-5; D perhaps matches TRBD2 (5 bases). The V gene lost 0 bases and the J gene lost 1 base, with 12 bases spanning the gap. This CDR3 is built from 15 residues. CDR1 is SQVTM, CDR2 ANQGSEA, per germline. Written as DNA, the CDR3 is TGCAGCGTTGAAGATGTTATAGCGACCCAAGAGACCCAGTACTTC. Protein product: CSVEDVIATQETQYF.

The chain has TRBV14 and TRBJ2-7; D possibly uses TRBD1 or TRBD2 (5 bases each). V lost 11 bases, J lost 7 bases, and 21 bases lay in between. CDR3 length: 13 residues. Germline-derived CDR1 and CDR2 are SGHDN and FVKESK. CDR3: CAEGQASPGEQYF. CDR3 DNA: TGTGCCGAGGGGCAAGCAAGCCCAGGGGAGCAGTACTTC.

The V call is TRBV7-9, the J call TRBJ1-2, with a weak D call TRBD1 (5 bases). This CDR3 is built from 15 residues. The V and J ends lost 8 bases and 4 bases respectively, with 20 bases between them. The germline V gene has CDR1 SEHNR and CDR2 FQNEAQ (reference sequence). CDR3 residues: CASDYTGTSAYGYTF. CDR3 DNA sequence: TGTGCCAGCGACTACACAGGTACATCAGCCTATGGCTACACCTTC.

This chain joins TRBV20-1 and TRBJ2-3; D remains unclear. V was pared by 5 bases and J by 4 bases, with 7 bases between. Per germline, CDR1 DFQATT and CDR2 SNEGSKA (reference sequence). This CDR3 contains 11 residues. The CDR3 bases are TGCAGTGCTGGGATCCCAGATACGCAGTATTTT. It is translated as CSAGIPDTQYF.

This chain uses TRBV11-2 with TRBJ2-6; no clear D. The V and J ends lost 5 bases and 1 base respectively, with 3 bases between them. CDR3 length: 13 residues. CDR1 SGHAT and CDR2 FQNNGV come from the germline V gene. CDR3: CASSGSGANVLTF. The CDR3, as DNA: TGTGCCAGCAGCGGATCTGGGGCCAACGTCCTGACTTTC.

CDR3: CATSVEVSNYGYTF. In DNA, the CDR3 is TGTGCCACTTCGGTAGAGGTCTCTAACTATGGCTACACCTTC. The chain employs TRBV19 and TRBJ1-2, with D unresolved. Germline V gene data show CDR1 as LNHDA and CDR2 as SQIVND (reference sequence). The germline V and J ends were trimmed by 10 bases and 0 bases, with 15 bases remaining between them. The CDR3 is 14 residues long.

This clone has just one count. This chain links TRBV7-2 with TRBJ2-5; 8 bases agree with TRBD1. The length of the CDR3 is 14 residues. V trimming: 5 bases; J trimming: 4 bases; junction bases outside the gene matches: 6. From germline, CDR1 is SGHTA and CDR2 FQGNSA. In nucleotides, the CDR3 is TGTGCCAGCAGCCCTCAGGGGGCCGGAGAGACCCAGTACTTC. This gives the protein CASSPQGAGETQYF.

The chain uses TRBV5-5 and TRBJ1-4; D gene uncertain. Germline V gene data show CDR1 as SGHKS and CDR2 as YYEKEE (reference sequence). Trimming stripped 0 bases from V and 3 bases from J, with 3 bases between. The CDR3 has 13 residues. The CDR3 DNA sequence: TGTGCCAGCAGCTTGGTATCTAATGAAAAACTGTTTTTT. As protein: CASSLVSNEKLFF.

The rearrangement links TRBV7-2 to TRBJ1-1; TRBD1 matches 11 bases. V lost 4 bases, J lost 0 bases, and 1 base stayed unmatched. Germline V gene data show CDR1 as SGHTA and CDR2 as FQGNSA. This CDR3 comprises 15 residues. The chain's CDR3 is CASSWDRGMNTEAFF. The CDR3 nucleotides are TGTGCCAGCAGCTGGGACAGGGGGATGAACACTGAAGCTTTCTTT.

The chain is built from TRBV9 and TRBJ1-4; TRBD1 is a possible D gene (6 bases). Trimming took off 6 bases at V and 7 bases at J, with 25 bases between the two ends. The CDR3 has 17 amino acids. The V gene's germline CDR1 is SGDLS and CDR2 YYNGEE. CDR3 in DNA: TGTGCCAGCAACGCCACCGGGACAACCGGACGGGGTGAAAAACTGTTTTTT. It encodes CASNATGTTGRGEKLFF. The variable domain in full, completed from reference TRBV9 and TRBJ1-4, reads DSGVTQTPKHLITATGQRVTLRCSPRSGDLSVYWYQQSLDQGLQFLIQYYNGEERAKGNILERFSAQQFPDLHSELNLSSLELGDSALYFCASNATGTTGRGEKLFFGSGTQLSVL.

This clone was counted a single time. The chain links TRBV14 to TRBJ1-1; D not resolved. Trimming removed 4 bases from V and 7 bases from J, with 10 bases in between. The CDR3 contains 12 residues. The germline V gene encodes CDR1 SGHDN and CDR2 FVKESK. The CDR3 nucleotides are TGTGCCAGCAGCCCGTCGATCGGTGAAGCTTTCTTT. This sequence encodes CASSPSIGEAFF.

The rearrangement joins TRBV11-2 to TRBJ1-1, with unresolved D. In germline, CDR1 is SGHAT, CDR2 FQNNGV. The V gene lost 1 base and the J gene lost 1 base, with 7 bases spanning the gap. The CDR3 has 14 residues. The CDR3 nucleotides are TGTGCCAGCAGCTTAGGAGGATGGAACACTGAAGCTTTCTTT. The encoded protein is CASSLGGWNTEAFF.

The gene calls are TRBV28 and TRBJ1-4; no firm D call. Trimming took off 10 bases at V and 5 bases at J, with 14 bases between the two ends. CDR1 is MDHEN, CDR2 SYDVKM, per germline. This CDR3 spans 13 amino acids. CDR3 nucleotide sequence: TGTGCCATTTCGACGACATGGAATGAAAAACTGTTTTTT. Translation: CAISTTWNEKLFF.

This clone was seen only once. V gene TRBV5-1 combines with J gene TRBJ1-4, with D hard to call. The germline gives CDR1 SGHRS, CDR2 YFSETQ. This CDR3 contains 14 residues. Trimming cost V 2 bases and J 4 bases, with 9 bases left between them. The chain's CDR3 is CASSLEGLNEKLFF. DNA of the CDR3: TGCGCCAGCAGCTTAGAGGGCCTTAATGAAAAACTGTTTTTT.

This chain joins TRBV28 and TRBJ1-2; D is unresolved. CDR1 is MDHEN, CDR2 SYDVKM, per germline. This CDR3 is built from 12 residues. The V end was cut by 0 bases, the J end by 6 bases, with 5 bases between. CDR3 sequence: CASSLWADGYTF. The CDR3 DNA follows: TGTGCCAGCAGTTTATGGGCGGATGGCTACACCTTC.

The CDR3 DNA follows: TGTGCCAGCAGCGCCGGGGCACCCGGGCACACCGGGGAGCTGTTTTTT. Translated, it gives CASSAGAPGHTGELFF. The chain is built from TRBV9 and TRBJ2-2, with D perhaps being TRBD1 or TRBD2 (5 bases each). Trimming left V 3 bases short and J 3 bases short, with 15 bases between. CDR1 SGDLS and CDR2 YYNGEE come from the germline V gene. The CDR3 loop spans 16 amino acids.

The chain uses TRBV6-5 and TRBJ2-1; TRBD2 aligns across 8 bases. CDR3 length: 15 residues. Unmatched junction bases numbered 7, after V lost 4 bases and J lost 5 bases. CDR1 is MNHEY and CDR2 is SVGAGI in the germline V gene. The chain's CDR3 is CASSFSGGRDNEQFF. DNA for the CDR3: TGTGCCAGCAGTTTCTCGGGGGGGCGAGACAATGAGCAGTTCTTC.

This clone appeared a few times. The rearrangement uses TRBV11-2 and TRBJ1-4, with 9 bases that match TRBD1. The CDR3 has 13 amino acids. Germline V gene data show CDR1 as SGHAT and CDR2 as FQNNGV. The junction had 6 bases not matched to a gene; V was cut back by 2 bases and J by 14 bases. The CDR3 DNA reads TGTGCCAGCAGCTTAAATGGGGGGACAGGGCTGTTTTTT. Translating it yields CASSLNGGTGLFF. Full variable domain (missing parts from reference TRBV11-2 and TRBJ1-4): EAGVAQSPRYKIIEKRQSVAFWCNPISGHATLYWYQQILGQGPKLLIQFQNNGVVDDSQLPKDRFSAERLKGVDSTLKIQPAKLEDSAVYLCASSLNGGTGLFFGSGTQLSVL.